One and the same sample provided the 24 T cell receptor beta chains below, sequenced in a study of radiotherapy plus CTLA-4 blockade in lung cancer. Generated by immunoSEQ multiplex PCR, the TCRdb table keeps only in-frame clones and is missing some. The sample includes tens of thousands of clones, about four fifths of them seen just once. The specimen comprised peripheral blood, sampled from a patient treated with radiotherapy plus ipilimumab. These receptors all stem from a human donor with non-small cell lung cancer who had a partial response to radiotherapy plus ipilimumab. Some clones in this sample may be carry-over from other donors' samples.

V usage is TRBV10-2 and J usage is TRBJ2-7, with TRBD2 matching 12 bases. V trimming: 6 bases; J trimming: 3 bases; junction bases outside the gene matches: 3. The CDR3 is 14 residues long. Germline-derived CDR1 and CDR2 are WSHSY and SAAADI. CDR3 protein: CASRMTSGGYEQYF. DNA for the CDR3: TGCGCCAGCAGGATGACTAGCGGGGGCTACGAGCAGTACTTC.

J is TRBJ2-5 and V is TRBV7-9; 9 nucleotides align to TRBD2. Losses at the gene ends were 5 bases for V and 5 bases for J; bases not matched to a gene: 12. There are 16 residues in the CDR3. Germline V gives CDR1 SEHNR, CDR2 FQNEAQ (reference sequence). The CDR3 loop reads CASSPLGGRAGETQYF. The CDR3 DNA sequence: TGTGCCAGCAGCCCCCTGGGCGGGAGGGCTGGTGAGACCCAGTACTTC.

The table lists this clone with a few counts. The chain has TRBV4-2 and TRBJ2-5; TRBD2 matches 10 bases. From germline, CDR1 is LGHNA and CDR2 YNFKEQ. Germline trimming cut 0 bases from V and 2 bases from J; bases unmatched to any gene: 9. The CDR3 runs 18 residues. This CDR3 is CASSQDVRGSGGQETQYF. For the CDR3, the DNA is TGTGCCAGCAGCCAAGATGTACGCGGTAGCGGGGGGCAAGAGACCCAGTACTTC.

This clone has just a few counts. The gene calls are TRBV5-4 and TRBJ1-4; D is undetermined. With 4 bases removed from V and 6 bases from J, the gap between germline ends came to 13 bases. Per the germline V gene, CDR1 is SGHNT and CDR2 is YYREEE (reference sequence). The CDR3 extends over 14 amino acids. The CDR3 loop reads CASSGSRADEKLFF. The CDR3 DNA follows: TGTGCCAGCAGCGGATCGCGGGCAGATGAAAAACTGTTTTTT. The full variable domain, rest sourced from reference TRBV5-4 and TRBJ1-4, is ETGVTQSPTHLIKTRGQQVTLRCSSQSGHNTVSWYQQALGQGPQFIFQYYREEENGRGNFPPRFSGLQFPNYSSELNVNALELDDSALYLCASSGSRADEKLFFGSGTQLSVL.

The V gene is TRBV28, the J gene TRBJ1-2, with 10 positions matching TRBD1. Germline CDR1 reads MDHEN; CDR2 reads SYDVKM. Trimming removed 3 bases from V and 8 bases from J; junction bases left unmatched: 9. This CDR3 has 15 amino acids. The CDR3 spells CASSLMGQGRGGYTF. CDR3 DNA: TGTGCCAGCAGTTTGATGGGACAGGGGAGGGGGGGCTACACCTTC.

This chain uses TRBV27 with TRBJ2-3; the D gene is possibly TRBD2 (5 bases). Germline assignment: CDR1 MNHEY and CDR2 SMNVEV (reference sequence). CDR3 length: 15 residues. Trimming cost V 0 bases and J 1 base, with 8 bases left between them. The DNA of the CDR3 is TGTGCCAGCAGTTTATCGCGGGCTCGCACAGATACGCAGTATTTT. Protein sequence: CASSLSRARTDTQYF.

CDR3 residues: CAWSPGLAGFYEQYF. The CDR3 nucleotides read TGTGCCTGGAGTCCGGGACTAGCGGGCTTCTACGAGCAGTACTTC. The rearrangement uses TRBV30 and TRBJ2-7; 12 bases line up with TRBD2. J lost 3 bases, V lost 2 bases, and 5 bases had no gene match. Germline CDR1 is GTSNPN and CDR2 is SVGIG (reference sequence). The CDR3 extends over 15 amino acids.

The gene calls are TRBV5-1 and TRBJ2-7, with D hard to call. Per germline, CDR1 SGHRS and CDR2 YFSETQ. The CDR3 totals 14 residues. V was clipped by 2 bases and J by 4 bases, with 13 bases between them. Here the CDR3 reads CASSFGETVYEQYF. The DNA for the CDR3 is TGCGCCAGCAGCTTTGGAGAGACGGTATACGAGCAGTACTTC.

The chain couples TRBV7-9 to TRBJ2-3; the match to TRBD2 covers 9 bases. This CDR3 contains 15 residues. Trimming at V came to 5 bases and at J to 3 bases, leaving 6 bases not matched to a gene. Germline V CDR1 and CDR2: SEHNR, FQNEAQ (reference sequence). The CDR3 DNA is TGTGCCAGCAGCGTTAGCGGGAGTGGGACAGATACGCAGTATTTT. This gives the protein CASSVSGSGTDTQYF.

This sequence joins TRBV7-9 and TRBJ2-7; D not certain. The CDR3 extends over 12 amino acids. Germline-derived CDR1 and CDR2 are SEHNR and FQNEAQ (reference sequence). Trimming removed 6 bases at V and 5 bases at J, with 11 bases between. The CDR3 DNA follows: TGTGCCAGCAGTCCCGGGTGGAACGAGCAGTACTTC. This encodes CASSPGWNEQYF.

The CDR3 coding sequence is TGCGCCAGCAGCACAGGGGAGTATGGCTACACCTTC. Protein sequence: CASSTGEYGYTF. The chain joins TRBV5-1 to TRBJ1-2; 7 nucleotides match TRBD1. CDR3 length: 12 amino acids. Germline trimming cut 4 bases from V and 5 bases from J; bases unmatched to any gene: 2. Germline CDR1 reads SGHRS; CDR2 reads YFSETQ.

This clone came up a few times. The CDR3 coding sequence is TGTGCCAGCAGCGGAGGGACTAGCGGGAGAACAGATACGCAGTATTTT. Its protein is CASSGGTSGRTDTQYF. The rearrangement uses TRBV11-3 and TRBJ2-3, with 14 positions matching TRBD2. J was trimmed by 3 bases and V by 5 bases; bases with no gene match: 4. CDR3 size: 16 residues. Germline V gene lookup returns CDR1 SGHNT and CDR2 YENEEA.

The rearrangement uses TRBV7-3 and TRBJ1-1, with 7 bases lining up with TRBD1. V dropped 6 bases and J dropped 0; count of bases not matched to a gene: 10. The length of the CDR3 is 16 residues. Germline V gene data show CDR1 as SGHTA and CDR2 as FQGTGA. The CDR3 DNA reads as TGTGCCAGCAGGCCTAGCCCCGGACAGGTGAACACTGAAGCTTTCTTT. The encoded protein is CASRPSPGQVNTEAFF.

The J gene is TRBJ2-1, the V gene TRBV2, with D tentatively TRBD1 (5 bases). The CDR3 is 14 amino acids. Germline CDR1 SNHLY, CDR2 FYNNEI. Deletions cut 2 bases from V and 15 bases from J, with 20 bases between. CDR3 region: CASSEWGSGVQGFF. CDR3 DNA sequence: TGTGCCAGCAGTGAATGGGGCAGTGGGGTTCAGGGGTTCTTC.

The V call is TRBV11-2, the J call TRBJ2-7, with D uncertain. CDR1 SGHAT and CDR2 FQNNGV come from the germline V gene. The germline V and J ends were trimmed by 0 bases and 6 bases, with 15 bases remaining between them. CDR3 length equals 15 residues. This chain's CDR3 is CASSLDFFTIGEQYF. DNA of the CDR3: TGTGCCAGCAGCTTAGATTTTTTCACTATCGGCGAGCAGTACTTC. Looking up the rest from reference TRBV11-2 and TRBJ2-7 gives the full variable domain: EAGVAQSPRYKIIEKRQSVAFWCNPISGHATLYWYQQILGQGPKLLIQFQNNGVVDDSQLPKDRFSAERLKGVDSTLKIQPAKLEDSAVYLCASSLDFFTIGEQYFGPGTRLTVT.

A single count supports this clone. This sequence joins TRBV7-2 and TRBJ2-5, with TRBD2 matching 10 bases. Germline-derived CDR1 and CDR2 are SGHTA and FQGNSA. The CDR3 sequence is 17 residues long. V lost 4 bases and J lost 5; bases outside the gene matches: 13. In DNA, the CDR3 is TGTGCCAGCAGCTCTTGGGAGCGGGGGGGCCGTGGGGAGACCCAGTACTTC. As protein: CASSSWERGGRGETQYF.

This clone was recorded once. This chain links TRBV29-1 with TRBJ2-7; 7 bases are shared with TRBD1. Germline values: CDR1 SQVTM, CDR2 ANQGSEA. After removal of 0 bases from V and 3 bases from J, the junction contained 2 bases not matched to a gene. CDR3 size: 13 residues. CDR3 coding DNA: TGCAGCGTTGAAGAACGGGACAGCTACGAGCAGTACTTC. As protein: CSVEERDSYEQYF.

The chain couples TRBV19 to TRBJ2-6; no reliable D call. Germline V lookup: CDR1 LNHDA, CDR2 SQIVND (reference sequence). The CDR3 is made up of 17 amino acids. V lost 1 base, J lost 0 bases, and 10 bases lay in between. The CDR3 nucleotides read TGTGCCAGTAGTATAGCTCTCAGTATCTCTGGGGCCAACGTCCTGACTTTC. Its protein is CASSIALSISGANVLTF.

The gene calls are TRBV18 and TRBJ1-2, with 11 bases identical to TRBD1. Germline V CDR1 and CDR2: KGHSH, LQKENI. The ends lost 3 bases at V and 2 bases at J; junction bases unmatched: 2. The CDR3 totals 15 residues. CDR3 nucleotide sequence: TGTGCCAGCTCACCGGGGACAGGGGGAAACTATGGCTACACCTTC. It codes for CASSPGTGGNYGYTF.

V usage is TRBV7-2 and J usage is TRBJ2-5; perhaps TRBD2 as D (7 bases). The CDR3 is 14 residues long. Looked up from germline, CDR1 is SGHTA and CDR2 is FQGNSA. The V gene lost 5 bases and the J gene lost 4 bases, with 14 bases spanning the gap. CDR3 in DNA: TGTGCCAGCAGCGCCCGCCGGGGGGCAGAGACCCAGTACTTC. Amino acids: CASSARRGAETQYF.

V is TRBV7-2 and J is TRBJ1-1; D uncertain. The CDR3 has 13 amino acids. Germline CDR1 SGHTA, CDR2 FQGNSA. V shed 3 bases and J shed 0 bases, with 5 bases lying between them. The CDR3 DNA follows: TGTGCCAGCAGCTTTGCGCTGAACACTGAAGCTTTCTTT. It encodes CASSFALNTEAFF.

The V and J genes are TRBV6-5 and TRBJ1-2; D call uncertain. V shed 5 bases and J shed 1 base, with 8 bases lying between them. This CDR3 region has 13 residues. Germline V gives CDR1 MNHEY, CDR2 SVGAGI. The CDR3, as DNA: TGTGCCAGCAGTGACGGACTTAACTATGGCTACACCTTC. Translated: CASSDGLNYGYTF.

The table lists this clone with a count of one. This rearrangement joins TRBV7-6 to TRBJ1-4; D is uncertain. Per the germline V gene, CDR1 is SGHVS and CDR2 is FNYEAQ. V lost 0 bases, J lost 10 bases, and 9 bases lay in between. The CDR3 totals 13 residues. In nucleotides, the CDR3 is TGTGCCAGCAGCTTAGCCCCGACGGGAAAACTGTTTTTT. It codes for CASSLAPTGKLFF.

This clone was detected once. This rearrangement joins TRBV7-2 to TRBJ1-1, with TRBD1 matching 7 bases. Looked up from germline, CDR1 is SGHTA and CDR2 is FQGNSA. Germline trimming cut 2 bases from V and 1 base from J; bases unmatched to any gene: 1. This CDR3 is built from 14 residues. For the CDR3, the DNA is TGTGCCAGCAGCTTACGACAGGGGAACACTGAAGCTTTCTTT. Its translation is CASSLRQGNTEAFF.